Below, 15 T cell receptor beta chains from the same sample are listed, as sequenced in a study of CD8 T cells in ankylosing spondylitis. TCRdb re-derived calls from the 5' RACE reads in MiXCR, one entry per CDR3 protein. The sample lists 210,000 or so distinct CDR3 sequences, roughly 25% occurring once. Specimen: blood, either unsorted or a sorted T cell fraction (not recorded which). These receptors all stem from a male donor with ankylosing spondylitis or in good health (not recorded which).

This clonotype was counted ten times or more. The CDR3 spells CASTPARGQSREQYF. The CDR3 nucleotides are TGTGCCAGCACCCCGGCCCGGGGACAGAGTAGAGAGCAGTACTTC. The genes are TRBV6-1 and TRBJ2-7, with 7 bases that match TRBD1. CDR1 is MNHNS, CDR2 SASEGT, per germline. The CDR3 sequence is 15 residues long. Trimming took 7 bases from V and 7 from J; bases not matched to a gene: 16.

This clonotype was counted at least ten times. The J gene is TRBJ1-2, the V gene TRBV12-3 or TRBV12-4, with D unresolved. V lost 0 bases, J lost 8 bases, and 13 bases lay in between. CDR3 length equals 14 residues. The CDR3 sequence: CASSLAVQSSGYTF. The CDR3 DNA reads TGTGCCAGCAGTTTAGCGGTACAATCGAGCGGCTACACCTTC.

This clonotype was detected ten times or more. The chain carries TRBV12-3 or TRBV12-4 and TRBJ2-3, with 9 bases lining up with TRBD2. The CDR3 is 14 residues long. With V trimmed by 7 bases and J by 4 bases, 6 bases remained unmatched. The CDR3 nucleotides are TGTGCCAGCACGAAGACTAGCGGTCCAGATACGCAGTATTTT. Translating gives CASTKTSGPDTQYF.

The chain recombines TRBV9 with TRBJ2-1; the D call may be TRBD1 or TRBD2 (6 bases each). CDR3 length: 15 residues. Germline CDR1 reads SGDLS; CDR2 reads YYNGEE. Between the trimmed V and J ends, which lost 0 bases and 5 bases, there was a span of 12 bases. CDR3 residues: CASSVVGGADNEQFF. The CDR3 coding sequence is TGTGCCAGCAGCGTAGTGGGGGGCGCCGACAATGAGCAGTTCTTC.

The V call is TRBV5-5, the J call TRBJ2-4, with D possibly matching TRBD1 (6 bases). Germline CDR1 SGHKS, CDR2 YYEKEE (reference sequence). Trimming stripped 0 bases from V and 1 base from J, with 8 bases between. The CDR3 is 15 residues long. CDR3 sequence reads: CASSLGTAAKNIQYF. The CDR3 DNA follows: TGTGCCAGCAGCTTGGGGACAGCTGCCAAAAACATTCAGTACTTC.

This clonotype was counted a few times. This chain joins TRBV7-9 and TRBJ2-2, with 8 bases fitting TRBD1. Losses at the gene ends were 5 bases for V and 0 bases for J; bases not matched to a gene: 5. The germline V gene has CDR1 SEHNR and CDR2 FQNEAQ (reference sequence). The CDR3 is 16 residues long. As DNA, the CDR3 is TGTGCCAGCAGCCTCAGGGGGCCTACGAACACCGGGGAGCTGTTTTTT. This gives the protein CASSLRGPTNTGELFF.

This clonotype was counted at least ten times. V and J are TRBV12-3 or TRBV12-4 and TRBJ2-6; the D call may be TRBD1 or TRBD2 (5 bases each). The length of the CDR3 is 14 residues. The V and J ends lost 6 bases and 2 bases respectively, with 8 bases between them. The CDR3 DNA follows: TGTGCCAGCAGACTAGGGGCTGGGGCCAACGTCCTGACTTTC. It translates to CASRLGAGANVLTF.

This clonotype was seen more than once but under ten times. This sequence joins TRBV12-3 or TRBV12-4 and TRBJ1-2, with D possibly TRBD1 on 5 matching bases. The germline V and J ends were trimmed by 6 bases and 2 bases, with 13 bases remaining between them. CDR3 length: 14 residues. The CDR3 sequence: CASRPDGGNYGYTF. The CDR3 bases are TGTGCCAGCAGGCCCGACGGGGGGAACTATGGCTACACCTTC.

The chain links TRBV29-1 to TRBJ2-2; D perhaps matches TRBD1 (6 bases). This CDR3 is 15 amino acids long. The V end was cut by 4 bases, the J end by 4 bases, with 16 bases between. The germline V gene has CDR1 SQVTM and CDR2 ANQGSEA. The CDR3 coding sequence is TGCAGCGTTGGCCCCACAGGGAAGGCCACCGGGGAGCTGTTTTTT. This codes for CSVGPTGKATGELFF.

For this clonotype: A much larger clone differs by one base, so this may be a read error. This chain joins TRBV6-1 and TRBJ2-7; 9 bases are shared with TRBD2. The CDR3 loop spans 14 amino acids. The germline V gene has CDR1 MNHNS and CDR2 SASEGT. Here the CDR3 reads CDSRSGRSSYEQYF. Here the CDR3 DNA reads TGTGACAGCAGAAGCGGGAGGAGCTCCTACGAGCAGTACTTC.

The V gene is TRBV5-1, the J gene TRBJ2-7; maybe TRBD2 (5 bases). CDR3 length: 13 amino acids. Looked up from germline, CDR1 is SGHRS and CDR2 is YFSETQ. Trimming pared 0 bases from V and 6 bases from J, leaving 10 bases between. CDR3: CASSLADYGEQYF. In DNA, the CDR3 is TGCGCCAGCAGCTTGGCCGACTACGGCGAGCAGTACTTC.

This clonotype showed up just a few times. The V and J genes are TRBV6-5 and TRBJ1-6, with D unresolved. CDR3 size: 14 residues. V was cut by 0 bases and J by 7 bases, with 7 bases left in between. Germline loops: CDR1 MNHEY, CDR2 SVGAGI. The DNA of the CDR3 is TGTGCCAGCAGTTACTCAGGCAGCAATTCACCCCTCCACTTT. Residues: CASSYSGSNSPLHF.

This clonotype was observed a handful of times. This sequence joins TRBV20-1 and TRBJ1-1, with D perhaps matching TRBD1 (6 bases). Germline V CDR1 and CDR2: DFQATT, SNEGSKA (reference sequence). This CDR3 has 13 residues. V lost 7 bases to trimming and J lost 4 bases, with 16 bases between them. In DNA, the CDR3 is TGCAGTGGAAAACAGGGAGGGAGCACTGAAGCTTTCTTT. Encoded protein: CSGKQGGSTEAFF.

The chain combines TRBV14 with TRBJ2-3; 7 bases map to TRBD1. Germline trimming cut 3 bases from V and 4 bases from J; bases unmatched to any gene: 7. The CDR3 contains 15 residues. From germline, CDR1 is SGHDN and CDR2 FVKESK. CDR3 amino acids: CASSQRGRLADTQYF. The CDR3 DNA follows: TGTGCCAGCAGCCAGAGGGGGCGACTGGCAGATACGCAGTATTTT.

This clonotype has a count of ten or more. Because the CDR3 is missing its conserved closing phenylalanine or tryptophan, this is likely a read error. Because the CDR3's place on the DNA is in doubt, the DNA is left out and the CDR3 is given as listed by TCRdb. The chain carries TRBV27 and TRBJ2-2; the DNA was not compared with TRBD2, the D call given in the table. The CDR3 has 13 residues if both end residues are counted. Germline loops: CDR1 MNHEY, CDR2 SMNVEV (reference sequence). CDR3 region: CASSFFGLRSGRP.